This T cell receptor beta chain was recorded in a study of Graves' ophthalmopathy and Graves' hyperthyroidism. The CDR3 has 16 amino acids. Trimming at V came to 5 bases and at J to 0 bases, leaving 9 bases not matched to a gene. Germline V lookup: CDR1 SGHAT, CDR2 FQNNGV. General study points: Among thyroid clonotypes expanded above 0.001 frequency, most also appeared in blood.

For repertoire sequencing, the TCR beta CDR3 regions were amplified from RNA transcripts. A first-round RT-PCR used HTBI primers, followed by a second-round multiplex PCR. MiXCR, applied by TCRdb to the multiplex PCR reads, yields one record per CDR3 protein. The sample yields about 740,000 distinct CDR3 sequences, roughly 40% seen once. Points on this clonotype: Its antigen is not known.

This chain uses TRBV11-2 with TRBJ2-7; 8 nucleotides align to TRBD2. Sequenced input: peripheral blood. The receptor was derived from an adult man with Graves' ophthalmopathy. The CDR3 loop reads CASSQGISGTSYEQYF. The CDR3 nucleotides read TGTGCCAGCAGCCAAGGTATTAGCGGGACCTCCTACGAGCAGTACTTC. The whole variable domain, remainder taken from reference TRBV11-2 and TRBJ2-7, is EAGVAQSPRYKIIEKRQSVAFWCNPISGHATLYWYQQILGQGPKLLIQFQNNGVVDDSQLPKDRFSAERLKGVDSTLKIQPAKLEDSAVYLCASSQGISGTSYEQYFGPGTRLTVT.